Listed below are T cell receptor beta chains from one sample, sequenced in a study of T-cell memory formation after mild COVID-19. TCRdb re-called the 5' RACE reads through MiXCR, storing one row per CDR3 protein. Of fewer than 600,000 distinct CDR3 sequences in the sample, 20% to 25% were seen once. Sequenced sample: PBMCs or a T cell subset sorted from them (not recorded which). The receptor source for this set is an adult woman who had mild COVID-19 (a few samples of this study predate the infection). Cell type and time point are not known. Each CDR3 is given with its conserved first and last residue. Fields, in order: CDR3 protein, CDR3 DNA, D gene, V gene, clone size, J gene. D genes are given only for firm matches. For some rows the clone size is stated as once, few or many, or as a class when expanded; others skip it.

CASNLRDRGKEQYF	TGCGCCAGTAATCTCCGGGACAGGGGTAAAGAGCAGTACTTC	TRBD1	TRBV5-1	-	TRBJ2-7
CASSLWGGPTLWGEQYF	TGTGCCAGCAGCTTATGGGGCGGACCGACCCTTTGGGGCGAGCAGTACTTC	-	TRBV7-2	few	TRBJ2-7
CASSLAIGGKDEQYF	TGTGCCAGCAGCTTAGCTATAGGGGGCAAGGACGAGCAGTACTTC	TRBD1	TRBV7-6	-	TRBJ2-7
CASSPSPTGTTGELFF	TGCGCCAGCAGTCCCTCCCCGACAGGGACGACCGGGGAGCTGTTTTTT	TRBD1	TRBV4-1	few	TRBJ2-2
CAWRSGELFF	TGTGCCTGGAGATCCGGGGAGCTGTTTTTT	-	TRBV30	-	TRBJ2-2
CATSGQGGNTEAFF	TGTGCCACCAGTGGCCAGGGTGGGAACACTGAAGCTTTCTTT	-	TRBV24-1	few	TRBJ1-1
CASSSPPLAVSSYEQYF	TGTGCCAGCAGCTCCCCGCCGCTAGCGGTTAGCTCCTACGAGCAGTACTTC	TRBD2	TRBV7-9	few	TRBJ2-7
CASSVSPRPEEQYF	TGTGCCAGCAGCGTTTCCCCCCGTCCGGAAGAGCAGTACTTC	-	TRBV9	many	TRBJ2-7
CASSQTSGSINEQFF	TGTGCCAGCAGCCAGACTAGCGGGAGTATTAATGAGCAGTTCTTC	TRBD2	TRBV7-2	-	TRBJ2-1
CASSRTSQETQYF	TGTGCCAGCAGCCGGACTAGCCAAGAGACCCAGTACTTC	TRBD2	TRBV18	many	TRBJ2-5
CASSPWDAGGPLEQFF	TGCGCCAGCAGCCCGTGGGACGCGGGGGGGCCTCTTGAGCAGTTCTTC	TRBD2	TRBV5-1	-	TRBJ2-1
CASSFADRADGYTF	TGCGCCAGCAGCTTTGCGGACAGGGCGGATGGCTACACCTTC	TRBD1	TRBV5-1	-	TRBJ1-2
CASGLMGSQGVYGYTF	TGTGCTAGTGGTTTGATGGGATCACAGGGGGTCTATGGCTACACCTTC	TRBD1	TRBV12-5	-	TRBJ1-2